Listed below are T cell receptor beta chains from one sample, sequenced in a study of persistence of HIV-infected CD4 T cells. Some clones are missing from TCRdb's copy, which holds only in-frame ones; the method was immunoSEQ multiplex PCR. This table has about 43,000 clones, 75% to 85% appearing once. These receptors' antigens are unknown. The material sequenced was CD4+ T cells sorted from PBMCs after roughly 18-hour stimulation, taken from a patient who received antiretroviral therapy. The receptors originated from an adult man with HIV who was CMV-seropositive. Both conserved end residues are part of each CDR3. D genes are given only for firm matches. Rows may omit the clone size; those that give it use once, few, many or a size class.

>few|.|TRBV27|15|TRBJ1-6
TGTGCCAGCAGTTTTATACAGAGAACAAATTCACCCCTCCACTTT
CASSFIQRTNSPLHF
>.|TRBD1|TRBV29-1|15|TRBJ2-2
TGCAGCGTTGCCCGGGACAGACTTAACACCGGGGAGCTGTTTTTT
CSVARDRLNTGELFF
>few|.|TRBV5-1|12|TRBJ2-1
TGCGCCAGCAGCCAAACCGCAGGAGAGCAGTTCTTC
CASSQTAGEQFF
>.|.|TRBV9|15|TRBJ1-6
TGTGCCAGCAGCGCCGCCACAGGAATGGGTTCACCCCTCCACTTT
CASSAATGMGSPLHF
>once|TRBD2|TRBV4-2|18|TRBJ2-3
TGTGCCAGCAGCCAAAGAGGACTAGCGGGGTGGCAGTCAGATACGCAGTATTTT
CASSQRGLAGWQSDTQYF
>.|.|TRBV7-8|14|TRBJ2-7
TGTGCCAGCAGCTTTGGGGGGGCCTCCTACGAGCAGTACTTC
CASSFGGASYEQYF
>.|TRBD1|TRBV10-3|13|TRBJ2-7
TGTGCCATCAACAGGGGTCAGTACTACGAGCAGTACTTC
CAINRGQYYEQYF
>.|.|TRBV30|13|TRBJ2-7
TGTGCCTGGAGGGATGATGACGACTACGAGCAGTACTTC
CAWRDDDDYEQYF
>.|TRBD1|TRBV19|15|TRBJ2-7
TGTGCCAGTAGGGAACAGGGGACACTTTCCTACGAGCAGTACTTC
CASREQGTLSYEQYF
>few|.|TRBV5-1|13|TRBJ1-2
TGCGCCAGCAGCTCAGACACCGGTTATGGCTACACCTTC
CASSSDTGYGYTF
>.|.|TRBV10-3|14|TRBJ1-6
TGTGCCATCAGTGAGTCTAATAGAAATTCACCCCTCCACTTT
CAISESNRNSPLHF
>once|TRBD1|TRBV7-2|16|TRBJ2-7
TGTGCCAGCAGTTTCACCCCCTCAGGGGGCCTGTACGAGCAGTACTTC
CASSFTPSGGLYEQYF
>.|.|TRBV7-9|14|TRBJ2-7
TGTGCCAGCAGCTTAGAGAGGGGACCAGACGAGCAGTACTTC
CASSLERGPDEQYF
>.|TRBD2|TRBV29-1|15|TRBJ2-2
TGCAGCGTTGGTACCCCGGGACTAGTCCCCGGGGAGCTGTTTTTT
CSVGTPGLVPGELFF
>.|.|TRBV18|16|TRBJ1-6
TGTGCCAGCTCACCTGCAGACTATAGGTCGGGCGGTACCCTCCACTTT
CASSPADYRSGGTLHF
>.|TRBD1|TRBV6-1|13|TRBJ1-5
TGTGCCAGCAGTGACAGGGGGTTGGGGGCCCAGCATTTT
CASSDRGLGAQHF
>medium-sized|.|TRBV12-5|12|TRBJ2-2
TGTGCTAGTGGTTTTAACACCGGGGAGCTGTTTTTT
CASGFNTGELFF
>.|.|TRBV19|15|TRBJ1-4
TGTGCCAGTACCCCCAGGGGAGGGTACGGCGAAAAACTGTTTTTT
CASTPRGGYGEKLFF